This T cell receptor (beta chain) was captured by sequencing in a study of molecular identifiers for immune sequencing clone quantification listed by TCRdb under 2018. General notes on the study: In a replicate experiment, RNA from roughly 18,000 or 92,000 naive CD8 T cells was split into five aliquots, four of which were sequenced. CD8 T cells were used in a methods study to benchmark molecular-identifier clustering-based TCR repertoire sequencing (MIDCIRS) and TCR RNA copy counting.

This clonotype was detected ten times or more. The antigen this receptor binds is unknown. No base quality values were provided; no much bigger clone lies one nucleotide off. The library was made by PCR. TCRdb names Illumina HiSeq 4000 as the instrument used. Bulk TCR libraries were prepared as previously described, using TCR primers listed in Table S5. The Qiagen AllPrep DNA/RNA kit was used to purify total RNA. Reads from multiple sequencing runs of the same library were pooled before analysis. From the authors' description of their analysis: Reads were retained only if their TCR constant sequence matched exactly, and those retained reads were trimmed to 150 nt and grouped according to their 12-nt molecular barcodes. Reads in each barcode group were sub-clustered using a 15% Levenshtein threshold, and a quality-weighted consensus sequence was built for each RNA molecule. Non-functional sequences were discarded, and so were lower-count sequences lying one edit away from another sequence. Barcode sub-clusters with fewer than 20% of the maximum read count were removed, based on fitting two negative binomial distributions. Clones were called with MiXCR by TCRdb after fastp trimmed the public reads at Q25, and only in-frame beta chains were retained. CDR3 protein sequences are deduplicated, and each keeps its most common genes and DNA. None of the V and J calls come from the authors' own analysis; TCRdb made them. The sample table records under 600,000 distinct CDR3 sequences; around 21% of these occur just once. Clones ranked in the top ten supply 0.7% to 0.95% of the sample.

Inclusive of the bounding cysteine and phenylalanine, the CDR3 is 13 residues long. Solely the CDR3 DNA is kept, with 39 bases framed from the first base. V loses 3 bases, J loses 16 bases, and the germline ends lie 19 bases apart. CDR1 and CDR2 (MGHRA, YSYEKL) derive from the germline V gene. Libraries of naive CD8 T cells were built from anywhere between about 18,000 and 1,000,000 sorted cells, with 10%, 30% or 50% of the purified RNA used. Naive CD8 T cells, defined as CD8+CD4-CCR7+CD45RA+, were FACS-sorted into RLT Plus buffer on a BD FACSAria II. To test detection sensitivity, Jurkat RNA equal to under 13 TCR copies was added to samples of about 20,000-1,000,000 naive CD8 T cells. CD8 T cells were enriched with RosetteSep CD8+ T Cell Enrichment Cocktail and Ficoll-Paque, followed by ACK red cell lysis. On the study overall, not on this receptor specifically: Spiked-in Jurkat TCR RNA equal to a single cell's worth was reported to be detectable even within 1,200,000 naive CD8 T cells. In CMV-specific effector cells, clones with more than 20 RNA copies accounted for over 97% of molecules, whereas in naive cells such clones accounted for under 1%. When barcode sub-clustering was not used, chimeric consensus sequences inflated TCR diversity, with chimeras reaching as high as 47%. About 3.1 recovered TCR RNA copies per cell were obtained by modeling, versus about ten by digital PCR, implying a capture efficiency of 25% to 30%. Highly expanded clone sizes could be underestimated if identical TCR molecules share a barcode. The naive libraries included spiked-in Jurkat TCR RNA (about 9 copies' worth), and this Jurkat TCR RNA is not part of the donor repertoire.

The sequence is built from TRBV4-1 and TRBJ2-1; the D gene is possibly TRBD2, with 5 bases matching. Specimen: naive CD8+ T cells from blood, with Jurkat cell RNA spiked in. The cell subset or site label on this specimen signifies: FACS-sorted CD8+CD4-CCR7+CD45RA+ naive T cells. This receptor was identified in a human donor in good health. Some libraries in this study had Jurkat cell RNA spiked in. The CDR3 sequence is CASSQDTDGRLFF. The DNA reads TGCGCCAGCAGCCAGGATACGGACGGACGACTATTCTTC.